This entry describes one T cell receptor beta chain. Seattle enrolled patients during active infection and tracked them longitudinally. The sample comes from a study of blood T cell repertoires in COVID-19. The wider study: COVID-19 samples from acute and convalescent phases originated in the United States, Italy and Spain. T cells, B-cell-depleted T cells, or PBMCs provided the cDNA or gDNA that served as material.

The CDR3 totals 13 residues. Per germline, CDR1 MNHEY and CDR2 SVGEGT. With 0 bases removed from V and 7 bases from J, the gap between germline ends came to 7 bases. Original handling: Amplifying reference gene primers gave estimates of nucleated cell counts. The protocol was immunoSEQ multiplex PCR, while the TCRdb copy is restricted to in-frame clones and leaves out a portion. V and J calls and clone size are copied from that table; D and trimming were computed from the DNA. The sample lists nearly 350,000 clones; roughly 90% were seen once. The sequenced material came from peripheral blood. The sequence was obtained from a woman between 70 and 85 years old with COVID-19, enrolled during active disease. The genes are TRBV6-2 or TRBV6-3 and TRBJ2-1; no clear D gene. CDR3 region: CASSYSPLNEQFF. CDR3 DNA: TGTGCCAGCAGTTACTCCCCACTGAATGAGCAGTTCTTC.